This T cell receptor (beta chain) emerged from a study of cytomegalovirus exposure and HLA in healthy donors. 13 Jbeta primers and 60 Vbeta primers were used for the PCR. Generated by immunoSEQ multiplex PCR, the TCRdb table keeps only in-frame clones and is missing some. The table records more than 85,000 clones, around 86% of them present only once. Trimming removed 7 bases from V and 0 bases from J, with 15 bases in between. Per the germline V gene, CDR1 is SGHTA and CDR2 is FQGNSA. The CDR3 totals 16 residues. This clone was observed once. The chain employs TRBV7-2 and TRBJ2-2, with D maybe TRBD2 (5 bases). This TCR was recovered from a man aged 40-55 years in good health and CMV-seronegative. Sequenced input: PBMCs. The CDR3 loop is CASNDRGLTNTGELFF. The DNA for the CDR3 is TGTGCCAGCAACGACCGAGGACTCACGAACACCGGGGAGCTGTTTTTT. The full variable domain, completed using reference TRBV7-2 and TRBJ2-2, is GAGVSQSPSNKVTEKGKDVELRCDPISGHTALYWYRQSLGQGLEFLIYFQGNSAPDKSGLPSDRFSAERTGGSVSTLTIQRTQQEDSAVYLCASNDRGLTNTGELFFGEGSRLTVL.